The TCR beta chain described here comes from a study of blood T cell repertoires in COVID-19. Study context: PBMCs, B-cell-depleted T cells, or T cells were the source of the cDNA or gDNA that made up the material.

Trimming took 4 bases from V and 0 from J, leaving 10 bases between them. Germline lookup yields CDR1 LGHDT and CDR2 YNNKEL (reference sequence). The CDR3 has 14 amino acids. Participants' own reports of clinical history determined their cohort assignment. Two negative PCRs, clearance, or symptom resolution characterized the recovered Cohort 3 donors. As processed by the authors: Reference gene primers were amplified, and this amplification served to estimate nucleated cell counts. The assay was immunoSEQ multiplex PCR, and TCRdb's table has in-frame clones only and misses some. The V and J calls and clone size were taken over from that table, and D and trimming were inferred from the DNA. The sample yields about 440,000 clones, less than 95% seen once.

The sample taken for sequencing was PBMCs or T cells enriched from blood (not recorded which). This clonotype was sampled from a young man who had recovered from COVID-19. The chain combines TRBV3-1 (or the pseudogene TRBV3-2) with TRBJ2-7, with D unresolved. DNA for the CDR3: TGTGCCAGCAGCCTAGACTCCGGCTCCTACGAGCAGTACTTC. Translating it yields CASSLDSGSYEQYF.